Listed below are T cell receptor beta chains from one sample, sequenced in a study of shared clonotypes between healthy human individuals. TCRdb's table, derived via immunoSEQ multiplex PCR, lists solely in-frame clones and lacks some. Counted here are fewer than 400,000 clones, around 72% occurring once; the ten biggest clones make up under 13%. The sample consisted of memory CD4+ T cells sorted from blood. Receptor source: a man younger than 40 in good health. CDR3s include the opening cysteine and the closing phenylalanine or tryptophan. A D gene is named only where the DNA matches it firmly. Part of the rows lack a size; the others show once, few, many or a class for expanded clones.

d_call j_call clone_size v_call cdr3_nt cdr3_aa
. TRBJ2-3 many TRBV5-1 TGCGCCAGCATCCCTCCCGGGGCAGATACGCAGTATTTT CASIPPGADTQYF
. TRBJ2-3 . TRBV2 TGTGCCAGCAGCCCCAACCCCCACGATACGCAGTATTTT CASSPNPHDTQYF
. TRBJ2-3 . TRBV5-1 TGCGCCAGCAGCTTGGGAAGGAGGGGGGATACGCAGTATTTT CASSLGRRGDTQYF
. TRBJ2-2 . TRBV5-4 TGTGCCAGCAGCTTGGAACCTCTCGCCGGGGAGCTGTTTTTT CASSLEPLAGELFF
. TRBJ1-1 . TRBV28 TGTGCCACCGCGACACAGGGAGACGTTGATTTCTTT CATATQGDVDFF
TRBD1 TRBJ2-1 . TRBV9 TGTGCCAGCAGCGAGGGACAGGGGCACTACAATGAGCAGTTCTTC CASSEGQGHYNEQFF
TRBD2 TRBJ2-3 . TRBV4-1 TGCGCCAGCAGCCAGGGCAGGGGAGCGGGGGCTAGCACAGATACGCAGTATTTT CASSQGRGAGASTDTQYF
. TRBJ1-4 . TRBV5-1 TGCGCCAGCAGTCCGGGGGGGAATGAAAAACTGTTTTTT CASSPGGNEKLFF
. TRBJ2-5 . TRBV6-6 TGTGCCAGCAGTTACTCGGGGGGCCGGGAGACCCAGTACTTC CASSYSGGRETQYF
TRBD1 TRBJ2-1 . TRBV19 TGTGCCAGTAGTCCGAGACAGGGTTACAATGAGCAGTTCTTC CASSPRQGYNEQFF
. TRBJ1-5 . TRBV11-2 TGTGCCAGCAGCTCCGGATGGGGGTTTAATCAGCCCCAGCATTTT CASSSGWGFNQPQHF
. TRBJ2-5 . TRBV7-8 TGTGCCAGCAGCTCCCCCTTACAGGATCCCTGGGAGACCCAGTACTTC CASSSPLQDPWETQYF
TRBD1 TRBJ1-5 . TRBV28 TGTGCCAGCAGTTTACTCGCGGGACAGAGGGCCTCCTTCAATCAGCCCCAGCATTTT CASSLLAGQRASFNQPQHF
TRBD1 TRBJ2-7 many TRBV7-9 TGTGCCAGCAGCTCGTACCGGCCCCAACAGGGGAATTGGTACGAGCAGTACTTC CASSSYRPQQGNWYEQYF
TRBD1 TRBJ2-7 . TRBV5-1 TGCGCCAGCAGGCGGTCAGGGACAGAATACGAGCAGTACTTC CASRRSGTEYEQYF
. TRBJ1-3 . TRBV9 TGTGCCAGCAGCGTAGTCCCAGGCGATCGAAACACCATATATTTT CASSVVPGDRNTIYF
. TRBJ1-2 . TRBV19 TGTGCCAGCCAACAGGGATTGGGTGGCTACACCTTC CASQQGLGGYTF
. TRBJ2-5 . TRBV5-6 TGTGCCAGCGCCCCCATCGGGGCCCCGATGGCCCAGTACTTC CASAPIGAPMAQYF
. TRBJ1-2 . TRBV15 TGTGCCACCAGCAGGGGAACCGGGTCAGCTAACTATGGCTACACCTTC CATSRGTGSANYGYTF
TRBD2 TRBJ2-3 . TRBV5-4 TGTGCCAGCAGCATCCCAACTAGCGGGAGTGCAGATACGCAGTATTTT CASSIPTSGSADTQYF
. TRBJ1-1 . TRBV9 TGTGCCAGCAGCGTAGAGCCCGGGTCCACTGAAGCTTTCTTT CASSVEPGSTEAFF
TRBD1 TRBJ1-4 . TRBV7-9 TGTGCCAGCAGCTTAGGGACAGGTGAAAAACTGTTTTTT CASSLGTGEKLFF
. TRBJ2-3 once TRBV18 TGTGCCAGCTCACCACGGGAGACAGATACGCAGTATTTT CASSPRETDTQYF
TRBD1 TRBJ2-2 . TRBV7-9 TGTGCCAGCAGCCGGACAGGCCTCACCGGGGAGCTGTTTTTT CASSRTGLTGELFF
. TRBJ2-7 . TRBV28 TGTGCCAGCAGTTTACAGGGACCCACCTACGAGCAGTACTTC CASSLQGPTYEQYF
TRBD2 TRBJ2-1 . TRBV7-2 TGTGCCAGCAGCCAAGATCTAGCGGGAGGTGGCGAGCAGTTCTTC CASSQDLAGGGEQFF
TRBD2 TRBJ2-1 . TRBV10-3 TGTGCCATCAGTGACCCGGGACTAGCGGACTCCTACAATGAGCAGTTCTTC CAISDPGLADSYNEQFF
. TRBJ1-1 few TRBV7-9 TGTGCCAGCAGCTTAGAGGGAACCGGGGCTTTCTTT CASSLEGTGAFF
. TRBJ2-7 . TRBV21-1 TGTGCCAGCAGCAAATTATGGGACAGGTTTTACGAGCAGTACTTC CASSKLWDRFYEQYF
TRBD2 TRBJ2-1 . TRBV27 TGTGCCAGCAGTTTGTCCAGCGGGGGCAATAATGAGCAGTTCTTC CASSLSSGGNNEQFF
TRBD1 TRBJ1-1 . TRBV27 TGTGCCAGCAGTTTTAGGGACAGACTAATGAACACTGAAGCTTTCTTT CASSFRDRLMNTEAFF
TRBD1 TRBJ1-1 once TRBV7-9 TGTGCCAGCAGCGTAGCCTGGGACAGGGGAGCTTTCTTT CASSVAWDRGAFF
TRBD2 TRBJ2-1 once TRBV5-1 TGCGCCAGCAGCTTGGTCGTGACGGGAGGGAGGGATGAGCAGTTCTTC CASSLVVTGGRDEQFF
TRBD1 TRBJ2-5 . TRBV5-1 TGCGCCAGCAGCTTGGTGTCAGGGGGCGTGGTAGAGACCCAGTACTTC CASSLVSGGVVETQYF
. TRBJ2-5 once TRBV7-2 TGTGCCAGCAGCTTAGACACAGTTCGGGAGACCCAGTACTTC CASSLDTVRETQYF
TRBD2 TRBJ2-1 . TRBV5-1 TGCGCCAGCAGCTTGGGAGCGGGAGGGTCCCTCAATGAGCAGTTCTTC CASSLGAGGSLNEQFF
TRBD1 TRBJ2-3 . TRBV7-2 TGTGCCAGCAGCTTAGCTCCGGGACAGGGCCCCGAAGCCGATACGCAGTATTTT CASSLAPGQGPEADTQYF
TRBD2 TRBJ2-7 . TRBV28 TGTGCCAGCGTACCGGGGGGCTCCTACGAGCAGTACTTC CASVPGGSYEQYF
. TRBJ2-5 . TRBV5-1 TGCGCCAGCAGCGCAGGGACTCTTCAAGAGACCCAGTACTTC CASSAGTLQETQYF
TRBD2 TRBJ2-7 once TRBV5-1 TGCGCCAGCACCCTGGGGTCTAGCGGGGCCCTAGGGGAGCAGTACTTC CASTLGSSGALGEQYF
. TRBJ2-1 . TRBV13 TGTGCCAGCAGAATTAGCGGAGGGGACAATGAGCAGTTCTTC CASRISGGDNEQFF
. TRBJ2-7 . TRBV6-1 TGTGCCAGTACTTTCTTGGGGTCGAGCTACGAGCAGTACTTC CASTFLGSSYEQYF
TRBD2 TRBJ2-2 . TRBV5-6 TGTGCCAGCAGTAGGACTAGCGGGAGAGTCGGGGAGCTGTTTTTT CASSRTSGRVGELFF
TRBD1 TRBJ2-1 . TRBV5-4 TGTGCCAGCAGGGCAGGGGGCTCATACAATGAGCAGTTCTTC CASRAGGSYNEQFF
. TRBJ1-2 . TRBV19 TGTGCCAGTAGTTTCCAGCTACAGACTAACTATGGCTACACCTTC CASSFQLQTNYGYTF
. TRBJ2-2 once TRBV6-5 TGTGCCAGCAGTTACTCAGGGAACACCGGGGAGCTGTTTTTT CASSYSGNTGELFF
. TRBJ2-3 . TRBV2 TGTGCCAACAGAAGGGACTTCGCGGCCACAGATACGCAGTATTTT CANRRDFAATDTQYF
TRBD1 TRBJ1-1 . TRBV11-3 TGTGCCAGCAGCCCCGGACAGGGGTCAGAAGCTTTCTTT CASSPGQGSEAFF
. TRBJ2-7 few TRBV5-1 TGCGCCAGCAGTCCTCCGCAGTCCTACGAGCAGTACTTC CASSPPQSYEQYF
. TRBJ1-5 . TRBV25-1 TGTGCCAGCAGTGAATCAGGGGCGCGCCAGCCCCAGCATTTT CASSESGARQPQHF
. TRBJ2-1 . TRBV7-9 TGTGCCAGCAGCCTAACAAGGAATGAGCAGTTCTTC CASSLTRNEQFF
. TRBJ1-2 . TRBV14 TGTGCCAGCAGCCAAGTGCGGGTAGCGGGCTACACCTTC CASSQVRVAGYTF
. TRBJ2-2 . TRBV7-2 TGTGCCAGCAGCTTGAACGGATTGAACACCGGGGAGCTGTTTTTT CASSLNGLNTGELFF
. TRBJ1-1 . TRBV7-9 TGTGCCAGCAGCTTAAGTCGCACTGAAGCTTTCTTT CASSLSRTEAFF
TRBD1 TRBJ2-7 few TRBV6-1 TGTGCCAGCAGTGAAGCAGGGGGCGGATTCGAGCAGTACTTC CASSEAGGGFEQYF
. TRBJ2-7 few TRBV6-5 TGTGCCAGCAGAAACCGGGCTGTGGCCTACGAGCAGTACTTC CASRNRAVAYEQYF
. TRBJ1-1 . TRBV19 TGTGCCAGTAGTATCTTTCTAGACGGTGATGAAGCTTTCTTT CASSIFLDGDEAFF
TRBD2 TRBJ2-7 . TRBV5-1 TGCGCCAGCAGCTGGGTCACCGGGACTAGACCACAAGAGCAGTACTTC CASSWVTGTRPQEQYF
TRBD2 TRBJ2-7 once TRBV7-2 TGTGCCAGCAGCTTAGCGGGGACTAGCGCATACGAGCAGTACTTC CASSLAGTSAYEQYF